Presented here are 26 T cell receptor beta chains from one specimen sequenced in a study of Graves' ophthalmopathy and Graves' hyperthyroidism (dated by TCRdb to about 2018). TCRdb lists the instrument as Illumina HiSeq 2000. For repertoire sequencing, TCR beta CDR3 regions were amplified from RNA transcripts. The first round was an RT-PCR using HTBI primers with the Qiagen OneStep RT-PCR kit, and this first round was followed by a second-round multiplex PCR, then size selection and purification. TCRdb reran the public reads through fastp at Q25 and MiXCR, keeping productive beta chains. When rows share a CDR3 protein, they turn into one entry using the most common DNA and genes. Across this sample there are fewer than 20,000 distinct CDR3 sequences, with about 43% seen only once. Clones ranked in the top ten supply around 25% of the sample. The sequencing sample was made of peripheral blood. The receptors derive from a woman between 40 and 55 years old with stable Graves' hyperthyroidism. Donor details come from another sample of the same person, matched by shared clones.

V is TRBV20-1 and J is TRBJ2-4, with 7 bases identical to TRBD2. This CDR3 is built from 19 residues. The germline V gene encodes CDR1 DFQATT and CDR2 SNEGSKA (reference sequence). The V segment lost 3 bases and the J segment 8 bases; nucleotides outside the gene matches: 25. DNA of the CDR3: TGCAGTGCTAGTGGGATTGGTTTTGTTTCGACGTGGGGGGGGGACATTCAGTACTTC. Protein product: CSASGIGFVSTWGGDIQYF.

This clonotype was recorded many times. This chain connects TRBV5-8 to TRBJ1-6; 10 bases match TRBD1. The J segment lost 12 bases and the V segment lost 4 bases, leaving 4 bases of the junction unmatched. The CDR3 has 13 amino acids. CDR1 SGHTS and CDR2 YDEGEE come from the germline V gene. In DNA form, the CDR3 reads TGTGCCAGCAGCCCGGGACAGGGGTTACCCCTCCACTTT. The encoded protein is CASSPGQGLPLHF.

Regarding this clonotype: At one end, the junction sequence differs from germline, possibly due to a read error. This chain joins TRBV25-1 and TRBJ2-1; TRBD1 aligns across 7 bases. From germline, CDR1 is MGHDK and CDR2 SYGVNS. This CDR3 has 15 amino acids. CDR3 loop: CASRGAGTVYNEQSF. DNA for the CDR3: TGTGCCAGCAGGGGGGCCGGGACAGTCTACAATGAGCAGTCCTTC.

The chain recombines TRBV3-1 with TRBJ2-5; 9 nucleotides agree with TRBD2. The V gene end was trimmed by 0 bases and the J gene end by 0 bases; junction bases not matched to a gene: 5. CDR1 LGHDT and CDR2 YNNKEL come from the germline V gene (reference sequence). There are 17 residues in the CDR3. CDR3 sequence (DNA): TGTGCCAGCAGCCAAGATCTTGCGGGAGGGTACCAAGAGACCCAGTACTTC. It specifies CASSQDLAGGYQETQYF.

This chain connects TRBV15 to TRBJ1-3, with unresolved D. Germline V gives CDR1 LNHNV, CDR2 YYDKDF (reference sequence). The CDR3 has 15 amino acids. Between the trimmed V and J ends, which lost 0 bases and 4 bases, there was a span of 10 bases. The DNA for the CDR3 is TGTGCCACCAGCAGAGATCCGGGTAGAGGAAACACCATATATTTT. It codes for CATSRDPGRGNTIYF.

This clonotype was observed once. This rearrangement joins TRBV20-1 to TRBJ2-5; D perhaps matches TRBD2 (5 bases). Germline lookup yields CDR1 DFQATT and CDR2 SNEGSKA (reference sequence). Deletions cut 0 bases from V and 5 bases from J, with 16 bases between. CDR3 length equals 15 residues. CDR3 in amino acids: CSARDLSGEGETQYF. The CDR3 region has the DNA TGCAGTGCTAGAGATTTGAGCGGAGAAGGGGAGACCCAGTACTTC.

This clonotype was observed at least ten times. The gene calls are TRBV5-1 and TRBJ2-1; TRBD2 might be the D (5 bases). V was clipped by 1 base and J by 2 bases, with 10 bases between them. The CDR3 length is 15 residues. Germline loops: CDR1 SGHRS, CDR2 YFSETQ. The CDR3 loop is CASSLQETTYNEQFF. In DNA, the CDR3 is TGCGCCAGCAGCTTGCAGGAGACTACCTACAATGAGCAGTTCTTC. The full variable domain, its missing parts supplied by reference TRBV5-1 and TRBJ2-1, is KAGVTQTPRYLIKTRGQQVTLSCSPISGHRSVSWYQQTPGQGLQFLFEYFSETQRNKGNFPGRFSGRQFSNSRSEMNVSTLELGDSALYLCASSLQETTYNEQFFGPGTRLTVL.

Here the CDR3 reads CASAFGVAPGNTIYF. For the CDR3, the DNA is TGTGCCAGCGCCTTCGGGGTCGCCCCTGGAAACACCATATATTTT. The chain combines TRBV6-5 with TRBJ1-3; D remains unclear. Germline loops: CDR1 MNHEY, CDR2 SVGAGI. The CDR3 is 15 residues long. Trimming removed 8 bases at V and 2 bases at J, with 16 bases between.

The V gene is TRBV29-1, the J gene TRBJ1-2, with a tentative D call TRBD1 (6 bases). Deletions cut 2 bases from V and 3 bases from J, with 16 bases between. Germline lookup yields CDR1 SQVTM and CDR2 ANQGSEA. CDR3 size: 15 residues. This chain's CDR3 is CSVESQGRGDYGYTF. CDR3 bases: TGCAGCGTTGAATCGCAGGGGCGAGGTGACTATGGCTACACCTTC.

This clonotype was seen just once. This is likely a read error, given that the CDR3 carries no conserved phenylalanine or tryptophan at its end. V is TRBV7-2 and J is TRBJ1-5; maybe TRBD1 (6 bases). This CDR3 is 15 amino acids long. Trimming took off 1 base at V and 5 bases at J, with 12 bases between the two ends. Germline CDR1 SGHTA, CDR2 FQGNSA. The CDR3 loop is CASSLGLGADQPQHV. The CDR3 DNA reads TGTGCCAGCAGCTTAGGTCTGGGGGCGGATCAGCCCCAGCATGTT.

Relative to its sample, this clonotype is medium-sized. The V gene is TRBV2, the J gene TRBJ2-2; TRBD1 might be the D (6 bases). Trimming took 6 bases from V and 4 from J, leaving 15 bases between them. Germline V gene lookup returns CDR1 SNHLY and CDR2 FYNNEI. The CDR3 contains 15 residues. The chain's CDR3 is CASSRETGSTGELFF. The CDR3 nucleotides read TGTGCCAGCAGCCGCGAGACAGGTAGCACCGGGGAGCTGTTTTTT.

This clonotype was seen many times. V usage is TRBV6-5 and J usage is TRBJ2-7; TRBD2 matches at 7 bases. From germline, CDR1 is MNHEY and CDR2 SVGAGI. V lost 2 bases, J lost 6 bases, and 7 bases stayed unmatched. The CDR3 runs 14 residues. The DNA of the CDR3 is TGTGCCAGCAGTTACCCCGCCAGGGAGGGCGAGCAGTACTTC. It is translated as CASSYPAREGEQYF.

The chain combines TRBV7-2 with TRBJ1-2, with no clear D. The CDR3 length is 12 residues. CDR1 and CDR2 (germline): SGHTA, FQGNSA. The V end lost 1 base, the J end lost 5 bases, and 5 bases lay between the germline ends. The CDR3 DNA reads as TGTGCCAGCAGCTTAGGGTTTTATGGCTACACCTTC. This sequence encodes CASSLGFYGYTF.

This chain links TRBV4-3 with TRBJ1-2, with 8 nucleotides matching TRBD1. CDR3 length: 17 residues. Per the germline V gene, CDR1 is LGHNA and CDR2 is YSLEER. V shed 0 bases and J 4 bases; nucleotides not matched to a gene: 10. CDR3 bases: TGCGCCAGCAGCCAAGATTCCAAAGACAGGGGCGGCTATGGCTACACCTTC. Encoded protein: CASSQDSKDRGGYGYTF.

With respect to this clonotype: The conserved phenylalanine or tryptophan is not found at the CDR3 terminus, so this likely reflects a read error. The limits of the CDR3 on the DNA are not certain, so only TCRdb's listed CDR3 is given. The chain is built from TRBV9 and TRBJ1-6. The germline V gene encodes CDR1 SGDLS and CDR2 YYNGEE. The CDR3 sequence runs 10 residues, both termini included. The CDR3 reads CASSVATLAS.

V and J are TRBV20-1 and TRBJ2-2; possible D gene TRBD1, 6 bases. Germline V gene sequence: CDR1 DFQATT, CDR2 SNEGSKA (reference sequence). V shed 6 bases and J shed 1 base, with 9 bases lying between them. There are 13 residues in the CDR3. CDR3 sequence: CSAPGQNTGELFF. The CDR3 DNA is TGCAGTGCGCCGGGACAGAACACCGGGGAGCTGTTTTTT.

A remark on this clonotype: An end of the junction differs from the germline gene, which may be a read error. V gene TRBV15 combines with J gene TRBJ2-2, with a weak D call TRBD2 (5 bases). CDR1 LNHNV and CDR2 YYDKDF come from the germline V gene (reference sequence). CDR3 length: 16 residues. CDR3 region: CATSRDRAENTGELSW. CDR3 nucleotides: TGTGCCACCAGCAGAGATCGCGCCGAGAACACCGGGGAGCTGTCTTGG.

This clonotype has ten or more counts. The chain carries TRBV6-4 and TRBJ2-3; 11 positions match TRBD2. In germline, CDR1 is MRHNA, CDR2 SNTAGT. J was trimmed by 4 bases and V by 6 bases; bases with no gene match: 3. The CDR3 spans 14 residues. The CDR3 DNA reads TGTGCCAGCAGCGTAGCGGGAGGGGCAGATACGCAGTATTTT. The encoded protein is CASSVAGGADTQYF.

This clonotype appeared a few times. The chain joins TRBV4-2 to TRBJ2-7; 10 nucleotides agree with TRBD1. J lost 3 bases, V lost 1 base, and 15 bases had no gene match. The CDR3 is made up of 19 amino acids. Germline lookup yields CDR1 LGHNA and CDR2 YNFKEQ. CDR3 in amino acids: CASSQGLGGQGSLDYEQYF. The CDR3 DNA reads TGTGCCAGCAGCCAAGGGTTAGGGGGACAGGGGTCCTTAGACTACGAGCAGTACTTC.

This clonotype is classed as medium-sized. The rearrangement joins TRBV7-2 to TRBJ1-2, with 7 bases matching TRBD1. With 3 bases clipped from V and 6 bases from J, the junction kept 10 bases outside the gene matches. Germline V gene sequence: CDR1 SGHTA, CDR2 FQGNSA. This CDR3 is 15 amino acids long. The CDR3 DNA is TGTGCCAGCAGCTTCTTCGGGGGCCAGGGGGATGGCTACACCTTC. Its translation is CASSFFGGQGDGYTF.

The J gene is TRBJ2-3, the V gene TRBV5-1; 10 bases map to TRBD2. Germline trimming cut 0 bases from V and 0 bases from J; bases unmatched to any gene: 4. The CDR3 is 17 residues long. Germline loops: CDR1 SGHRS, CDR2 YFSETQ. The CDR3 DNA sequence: TGCGCCAGCAGCTTGGGCCGGACTAGCGGTAGCACAGATACGCAGTATTTT. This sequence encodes CASSLGRTSGSTDTQYF.

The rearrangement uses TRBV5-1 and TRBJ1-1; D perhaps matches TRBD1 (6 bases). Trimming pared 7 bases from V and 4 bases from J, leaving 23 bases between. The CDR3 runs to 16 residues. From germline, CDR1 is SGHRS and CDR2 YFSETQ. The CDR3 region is CASGGGVQGSFTEAFF. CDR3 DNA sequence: TGCGCCAGCGGGGGAGGCGTACAGGGTAGTTTCACTGAAGCTTTCTTT.

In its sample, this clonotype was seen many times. CDR3 DNA sequence: TGTGCCAGCAGCGTATCCCCCAGTAGGGGGAACAATGAGCAGTTCTTC. Translation: CASSVSPSRGNNEQFF. The chain links TRBV9 to TRBJ2-1; TRBD1 might be the D (6 bases). Trimming took 1 base from V and 5 from J, leaving 16 bases between them. The CDR3 loop spans 16 amino acids. Germline V CDR1 and CDR2: SGDLS, YYNGEE.

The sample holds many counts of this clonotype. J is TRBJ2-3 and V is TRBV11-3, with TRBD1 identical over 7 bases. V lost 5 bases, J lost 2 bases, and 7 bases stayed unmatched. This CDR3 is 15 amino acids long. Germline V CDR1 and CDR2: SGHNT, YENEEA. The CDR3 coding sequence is TGTGCCAGCAGCCGAGGGACAGCCTACACAGATACGCAGTATTTT. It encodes CASSRGTAYTDTQYF.

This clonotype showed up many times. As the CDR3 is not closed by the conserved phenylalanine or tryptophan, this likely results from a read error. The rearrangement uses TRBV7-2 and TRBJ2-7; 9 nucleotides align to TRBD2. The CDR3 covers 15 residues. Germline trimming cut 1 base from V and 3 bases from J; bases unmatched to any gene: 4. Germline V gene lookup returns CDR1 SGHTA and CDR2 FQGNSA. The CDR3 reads CASSLELAGYYEQYS. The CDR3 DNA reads TGTGCCAGCAGCTTAGAACTAGCGGGTTACTACGAGCAGTACTCC.

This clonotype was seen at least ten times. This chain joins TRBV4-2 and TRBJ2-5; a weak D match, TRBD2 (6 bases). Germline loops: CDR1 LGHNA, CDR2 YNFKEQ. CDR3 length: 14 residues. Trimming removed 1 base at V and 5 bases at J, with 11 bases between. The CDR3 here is CASSQGGDWETQYF. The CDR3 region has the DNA TGTGCCAGCAGCCAAGGGGGGGATTGGGAGACCCAGTACTTC.